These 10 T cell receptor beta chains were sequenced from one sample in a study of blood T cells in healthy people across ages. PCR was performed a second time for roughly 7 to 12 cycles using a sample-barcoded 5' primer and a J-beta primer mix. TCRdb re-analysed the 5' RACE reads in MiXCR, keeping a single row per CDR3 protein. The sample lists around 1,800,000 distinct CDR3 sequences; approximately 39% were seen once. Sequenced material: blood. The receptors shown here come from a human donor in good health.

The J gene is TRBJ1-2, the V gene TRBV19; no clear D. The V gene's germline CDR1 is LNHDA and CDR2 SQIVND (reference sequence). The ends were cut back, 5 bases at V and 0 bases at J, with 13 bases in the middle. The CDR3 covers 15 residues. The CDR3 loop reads CASSGQVRANYGYTF. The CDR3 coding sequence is TGTGCCAGTAGTGGCCAGGTCCGAGCTAACTATGGCTACACCTTC.

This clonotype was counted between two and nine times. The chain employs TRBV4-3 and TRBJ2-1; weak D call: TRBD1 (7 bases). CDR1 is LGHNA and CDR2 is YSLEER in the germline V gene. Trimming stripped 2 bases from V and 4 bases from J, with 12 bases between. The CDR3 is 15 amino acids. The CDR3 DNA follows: TGCGCCAGCAGCCAACATCAGGGGGGTTACAATGAGCAGTTCTTC. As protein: CASSQHQGGYNEQFF.

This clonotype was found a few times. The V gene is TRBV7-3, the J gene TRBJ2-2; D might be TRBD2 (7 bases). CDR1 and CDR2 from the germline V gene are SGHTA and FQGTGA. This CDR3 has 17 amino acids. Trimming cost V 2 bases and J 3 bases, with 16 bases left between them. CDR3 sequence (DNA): TGTGCCAGCAGCTTACTCGGGGGGCGGGGCGACACCGGGGAGCTGTTTTTT. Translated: CASSLLGGRGDTGELFF.

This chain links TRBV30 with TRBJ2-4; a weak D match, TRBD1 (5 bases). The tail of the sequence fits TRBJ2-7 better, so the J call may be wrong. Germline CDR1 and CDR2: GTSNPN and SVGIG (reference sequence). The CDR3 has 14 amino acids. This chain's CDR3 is CAWSRKGPYYEQYF. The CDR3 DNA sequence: TGTGCCTGGAGTCGAAAGGGGCCTTACTACGAGCAGTACTTC.

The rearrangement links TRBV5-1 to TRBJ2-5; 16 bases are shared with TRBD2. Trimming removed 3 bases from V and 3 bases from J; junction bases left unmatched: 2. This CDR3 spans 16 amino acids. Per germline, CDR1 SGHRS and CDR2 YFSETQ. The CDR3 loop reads CASSSGTSGGEETQYF. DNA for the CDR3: TGCGCCAGCAGCTCTGGGACTAGCGGGGGGGAAGAGACCCAGTACTTC.

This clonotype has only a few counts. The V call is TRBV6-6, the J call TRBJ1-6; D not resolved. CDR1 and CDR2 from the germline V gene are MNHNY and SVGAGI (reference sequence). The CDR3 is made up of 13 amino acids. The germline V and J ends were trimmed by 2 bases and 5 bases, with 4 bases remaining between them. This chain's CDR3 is CASSYPDNSPLHF. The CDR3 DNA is TGTGCCAGCAGTTACCCTGATAATTCACCCCTCCACTTT.

CDR3 DNA sequence: TGTGCCAGCAGCTTTAGTCCCGGGACGGGTGAGCAGTTCTTC. This sequence encodes CASSFSPGTGEQFF. J is TRBJ2-1 and V is TRBV7-2; D might be TRBD1 or TRBD2, each matching 5 bases. Per the germline V gene, CDR1 is SGHTA and CDR2 is FQGNSA. Trimming stripped 3 bases from V and 9 bases from J, with 15 bases between. The CDR3 consists of 14 residues.

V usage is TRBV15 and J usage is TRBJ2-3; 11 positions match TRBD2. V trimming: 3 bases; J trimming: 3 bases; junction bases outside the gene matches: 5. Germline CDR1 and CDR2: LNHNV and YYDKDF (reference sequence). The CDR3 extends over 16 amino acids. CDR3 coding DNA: TGTGCCACCAGCAGCCCCGCTAGCGGGGGGACAGATACGCAGTATTTT. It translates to CATSSPASGGTDTQYF.

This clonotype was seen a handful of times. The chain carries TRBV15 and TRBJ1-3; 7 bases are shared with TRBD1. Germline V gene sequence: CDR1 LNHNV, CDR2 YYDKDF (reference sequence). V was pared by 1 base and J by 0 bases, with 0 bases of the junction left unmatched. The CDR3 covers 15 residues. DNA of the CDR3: TGTGCCACCAGCAGAGGGGACAGCTCTGGAAACACCATATATTTT. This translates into CATSRGDSSGNTIYF.

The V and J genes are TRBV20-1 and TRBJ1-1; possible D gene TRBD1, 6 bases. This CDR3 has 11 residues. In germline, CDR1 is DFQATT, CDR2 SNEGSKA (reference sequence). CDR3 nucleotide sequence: TGCAGCGGACAGATGAACACTGAAGCTTTCTTT. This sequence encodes CSGQMNTEAFF.